Listed below are T cell receptor beta chains from one sample, sequenced in a study of blood T cell repertoires in COVID-19. Here immunoSEQ multiplex PCR was the method, and the copy in TCRdb shows in-frame clones only, minus some. This sample yields about 150,000 clones, of which about 82% are seen a single time; 7% belongs to the top ten. The sample comprised peripheral blood. Source of these receptors: a man aged 45-65 years with active or convalescent COVID-19. Both conserved end residues are trimmed from each CDR3.

V gene: TRBV5-4; J gene: TRBJ2-4; CDR3 protein: VSSSERGQSKNIQY
V gene: TRBV19; J gene: TRBJ1-3; CDR3 protein: ASREAGGGNTIY
V gene: TRBV7-2; J gene: TRBJ1-1; CDR3 protein: ASSLQRHSNTEAF
V gene: TRBV19; J gene: TRBJ1-5; CDR3 protein: AKGQGAQPQH
V gene: TRBV5-6; J gene: TRBJ2-1; CDR3 protein: ASSLVRGEGNEQF
V gene: TRBV23-1; J gene: TRBJ2-1; CDR3 protein: ASSQSETGNHRYNEQF
V gene: TRBV5-8; J gene: TRBJ2-7; CDR3 protein: ASSMRDRGFEQY
V gene: TRBV18; J gene: TRBJ1-5; CDR3 protein: ASSLTGGQPQH
V gene: TRBV19; J gene: TRBJ2-1; CDR3 protein: ASSIRDRGFEQF
V gene: TRBV6-5; J gene: TRBJ1-4; CDR3 protein: ASSYVGGKLF
V gene: TRBV6-5; J gene: TRBJ2-4; CDR3 protein: AITGGSPIQY
V gene: TRBV7-3; J gene: TRBJ2-5; CDR3 protein: ASSLGVGLAGIETQY
V gene: TRBV6-5; J gene: TRBJ2-3; CDR3 protein: ASSYSQRPSTDTQY
V gene: TRBV24-1; J gene: TRBJ2-1; CDR3 protein: ATGGGLPGGNEQF
V gene: TRBV5-6; J gene: TRBJ2-5; CDR3 protein: ASSSRLAWQETQY
V gene: TRBV7-9; J gene: TRBJ2-7; CDR3 protein: ASSFGDYEQY
V gene: TRBV19; J gene: TRBJ2-7; CDR3 protein: ASSTTTSGIDYEQY
V gene: TRBV4-3; J gene: TRBJ2-2; CDR3 protein: ASSQHTAGELF
V gene: TRBV27; J gene: TRBJ2-4; CDR3 protein: ASSWNRLGIQY
V gene: TRBV4-3; J gene: TRBJ1-2; CDR3 protein: ASSQGAPTAAYGYT
V gene: TRBV12-3/TRBV12-4; J gene: TRBJ2-1; CDR3 protein: ASRKTSGEQF
V gene: TRBV6-2/TRBV6-3; J gene: TRBJ1-2; CDR3 protein: ASSSAGGYGYT
V gene: TRBV15; J gene: TRBJ1-2; CDR3 protein: ATSRDMLTGTRSGH
V gene: TRBV2; J gene: TRBJ2-5; CDR3 protein: ASRKEASGRETQY
V gene: TRBV5-4; J gene: TRBJ2-7; CDR3 protein: ASSLAGPYEQY
V gene: TRBV10-2; J gene: TRBJ1-1; CDR3 protein: ASVRGRDTEAF
V gene: TRBV3-1/TRBV3-2; J gene: TRBJ2-3; CDR3 protein: ASSRSGGTDTQY
V gene: TRBV7-3; J gene: TRBJ1-1; CDR3 protein: ASSPPGQGAGSVGTEAF
V gene: TRBV29-1; J gene: TRBJ2-7; CDR3 protein: SVASGLAAYEQY
V gene: TRBV24-1; J gene: TRBJ2-3; CDR3 protein: ATSEVTSGRIGTDTQY
V gene: TRBV6-4; J gene: TRBJ2-1; CDR3 protein: ATGTSGRYNEQF
V gene: TRBV29-1; J gene: TRBJ2-7; CDR3 protein: SVEATGEQY